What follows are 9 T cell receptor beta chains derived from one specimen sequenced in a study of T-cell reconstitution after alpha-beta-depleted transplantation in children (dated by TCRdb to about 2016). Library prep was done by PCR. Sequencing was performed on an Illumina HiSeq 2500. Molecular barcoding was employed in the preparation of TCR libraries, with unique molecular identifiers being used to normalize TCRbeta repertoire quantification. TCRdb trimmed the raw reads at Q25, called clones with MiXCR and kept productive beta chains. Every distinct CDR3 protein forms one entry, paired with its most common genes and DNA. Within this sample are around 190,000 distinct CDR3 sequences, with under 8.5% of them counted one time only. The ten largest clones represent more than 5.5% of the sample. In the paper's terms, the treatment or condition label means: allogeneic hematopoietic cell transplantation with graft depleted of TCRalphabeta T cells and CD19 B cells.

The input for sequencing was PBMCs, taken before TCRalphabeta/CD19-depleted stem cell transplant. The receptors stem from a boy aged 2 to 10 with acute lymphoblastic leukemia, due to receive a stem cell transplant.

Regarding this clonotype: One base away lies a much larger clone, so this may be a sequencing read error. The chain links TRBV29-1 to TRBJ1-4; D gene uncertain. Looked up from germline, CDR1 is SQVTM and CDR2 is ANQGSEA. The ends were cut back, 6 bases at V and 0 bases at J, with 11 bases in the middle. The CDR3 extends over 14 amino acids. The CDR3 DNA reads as TGCAGCGTCCAGACCTGGGCAACTAATGAAAAACTGTTTTTT. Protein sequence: CSVQTWATNEKLFF.

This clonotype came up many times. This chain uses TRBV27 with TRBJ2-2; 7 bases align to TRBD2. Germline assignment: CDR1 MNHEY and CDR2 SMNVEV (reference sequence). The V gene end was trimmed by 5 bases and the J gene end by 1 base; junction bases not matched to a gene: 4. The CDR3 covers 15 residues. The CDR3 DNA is TGTGCCAGCAGTAGGAGCGGGAAGAACACCGGGGAGCTGTTTTTT. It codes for CASSRSGKNTGELFF.

DNA for the CDR3: TGTGCCAGCAGCTTAACCGGGACAGGGAATCAGCCCCAGCATTTT. Protein: CASSLTGTGNQPQHF. The chain combines TRBV7-2 with TRBJ1-5; TRBD1 matches 9 bases. With 2 bases clipped from V and 4 bases from J, the junction kept 3 bases outside the gene matches. Looked up from germline, CDR1 is SGHTA and CDR2 is FQGNSA. This CDR3 spans 15 amino acids.

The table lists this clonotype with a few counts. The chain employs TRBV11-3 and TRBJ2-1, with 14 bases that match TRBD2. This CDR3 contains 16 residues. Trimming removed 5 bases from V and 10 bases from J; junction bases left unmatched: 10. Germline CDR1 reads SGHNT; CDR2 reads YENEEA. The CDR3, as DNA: TGTGCCAGCAGCCTGATAGGGACTAGCGGGAGCCTCGAGCAGTTCTTC. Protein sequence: CASSLIGTSGSLEQFF.

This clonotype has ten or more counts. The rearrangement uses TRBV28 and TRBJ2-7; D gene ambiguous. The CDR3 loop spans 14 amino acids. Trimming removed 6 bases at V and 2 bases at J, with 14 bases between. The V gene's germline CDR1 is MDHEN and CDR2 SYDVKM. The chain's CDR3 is CASRKDPRTYEQYF. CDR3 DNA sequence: TGTGCCAGCAGAAAAGACCCGCGCACCTACGAGCAGTACTTC.

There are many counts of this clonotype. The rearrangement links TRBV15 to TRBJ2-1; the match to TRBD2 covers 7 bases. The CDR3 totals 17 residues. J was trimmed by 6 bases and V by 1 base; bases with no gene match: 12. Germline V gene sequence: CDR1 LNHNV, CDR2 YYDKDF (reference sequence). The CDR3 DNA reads TGTGCCACCAGCAGAGGATACAGCGGGGCCCCGGGCAATGAGCAGTTCTTC. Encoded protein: CATSRGYSGAPGNEQFF.

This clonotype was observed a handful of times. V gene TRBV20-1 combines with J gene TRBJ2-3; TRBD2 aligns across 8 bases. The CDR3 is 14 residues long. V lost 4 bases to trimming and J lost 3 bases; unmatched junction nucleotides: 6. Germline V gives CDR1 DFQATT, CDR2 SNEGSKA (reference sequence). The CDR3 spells CSAKNSGVTDTQYF. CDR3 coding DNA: TGCAGTGCTAAAAATAGCGGGGTAACAGATACGCAGTATTTT.

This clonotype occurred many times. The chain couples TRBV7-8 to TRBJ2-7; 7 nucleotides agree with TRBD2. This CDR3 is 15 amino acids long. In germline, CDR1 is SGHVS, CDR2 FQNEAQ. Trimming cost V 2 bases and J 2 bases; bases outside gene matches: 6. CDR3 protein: CASSLSGKITYEQYF. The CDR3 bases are TGTGCCAGCAGCTTAAGCGGGAAAATTACCTACGAGCAGTACTTC.

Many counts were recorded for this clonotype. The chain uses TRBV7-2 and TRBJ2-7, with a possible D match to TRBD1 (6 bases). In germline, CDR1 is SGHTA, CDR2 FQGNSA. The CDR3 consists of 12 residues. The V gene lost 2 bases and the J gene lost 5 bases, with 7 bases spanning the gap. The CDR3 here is CASSLKGDEQYF. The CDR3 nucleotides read TGTGCCAGCAGCTTAAAGGGGGACGAGCAGTACTTC.